These 17 T cell receptor beta chains originate from one sample sequenced in a study of beta chain features in type 1 diabetes. Findings of the study overall: Moderate but significant shortening of TCRB CDR3s was recorded in all four CD4+ subsets from Type 1 diabetes patients.

Since all of the isolated RNA was reverse transcribed, expressed TCRB transcripts were what got sequenced. The method was immunoSEQ multiplex PCR; TCRdb's version includes in-frame clones alone and lacks a portion of them. This table holds approximately 250,000 clones, around 9.9% found once. These receptors' antigens are unknown. Sequencing was done on a sample of naive CD4+ T cells from blood. The origin of the receptors is a man aged 30 to 45 with type 1 diabetes.

The rearrangement links TRBV18 to TRBJ1-1; TRBD1 aligns across 9 bases. Germline assignment: CDR1 KGHSH and CDR2 LQKENI. This CDR3 comprises 13 residues. Germline trimming cut 2 bases from V and 12 bases from J; bases unmatched to any gene: 7. CDR3 amino acids: CASSPRQGGESFF. CDR3 DNA: TGTGCCAGCTCACCAAGACAGGGGGGCGAGTCTTTCTTT.

This sequence joins TRBV7-2 and TRBJ2-1, with D possibly matching TRBD2 (6 bases). The ends were cut back, 4 bases at V and 10 bases at J, with 14 bases in the middle. This CDR3 region has 13 residues. CDR1 is SGHTA, CDR2 FQGNSA, per germline. CDR3: CASSSGLGGEQFF. The CDR3 DNA sequence: TGTGCCAGCAGCTCGGGACTCGGGGGAGAGCAGTTCTTC.

This clone has only a few counts. For the CDR3, the DNA is TGCGCCAGCAGCCAAGCCGGGGGGGGGCCTGGCGAGCAGTACTTC. Translating gives CASSQAGGGPGEQYF. V and J are TRBV4-3 and TRBJ2-7; TRBD2 matches at 8 bases. CDR1 is LGHNA, CDR2 YSLEER, per germline. There are 15 residues in the CDR3. V shed 1 base, J shed 6 bases, and the junction held 8 bases outside the gene matches.

The V and J genes are TRBV19 and TRBJ2-2, with D perhaps matching TRBD1 (5 bases). Trimming pared 7 bases from V and 3 bases from J, leaving 12 bases between. CDR1 is LNHDA, CDR2 SQIVND, per germline (reference sequence). This CDR3 has 14 amino acids. The CDR3 DNA is TGTGCCAGTACCCGACAGTCTCACACCGGGGAGCTGTTTTTT. Translation: CASTRQSHTGELFF.

The CDR3 reads CASSRSTGGRQETQYF. As DNA, the CDR3 is TGCGCCAGCAGCAGATCGACAGGGGGTAGGCAAGAGACCCAGTACTTC. This rearrangement joins TRBV5-1 to TRBJ2-5, with TRBD1 identical over 9 bases. The germline CDR1 and CDR2 sequences are SGHRS and YFSETQ. Trimming removed 4 bases from V and 2 bases from J; junction bases left unmatched: 9. This CDR3 has 16 amino acids.

J is TRBJ2-5 and V is TRBV6-1; D may be TRBD2 (6 bases). Germline lookup yields CDR1 MNHNS and CDR2 SASEGT. The CDR3 has 12 amino acids. Trimming cost V 6 bases and J 5 bases, with 10 bases left between them. The CDR3 protein is CASSGGWETQYF. CDR3 in DNA: TGTGCCAGCAGCGGGGGATGGGAGACCCAGTACTTC.

The V call is TRBV29-1, the J call TRBJ2-7, with a weak D call TRBD2 (6 bases). The ends were cut back, 5 bases at V and 0 bases at J, with 11 bases in the middle. This CDR3 comprises 13 residues. The germline V gene encodes CDR1 SQVTM and CDR2 ANQGSEA. This CDR3 is CSVKEGPSYEQYF. The CDR3 DNA reads as TGCAGCGTTAAGGAGGGACCCTCCTACGAGCAGTACTTC.

This clone was counted only a few times. The V and J genes are TRBV4-1 and TRBJ2-4; 7 bases align to TRBD2. Germline trimming cut 3 bases from V and 11 bases from J; bases unmatched to any gene: 7. CDR3 size: 13 residues. From germline, CDR1 is MGHRA and CDR2 YSYEKL. The CDR3 DNA sequence: TGCGCCAGCAGCCAGATGGGGGGGTTTTTTCAGTACTTC. Encoded protein: CASSQMGGFFQYF.

The genes are TRBV5-1 and TRBJ1-6, with TRBD1 identical over 9 bases. The CDR3 is made up of 17 amino acids. The V segment lost 5 bases and the J segment 1 base; nucleotides outside the gene matches: 7. CDR1 and CDR2 from the germline V gene are SGHRS and YFSETQ. The CDR3 loop is CASRRTGVTSYNSPLHF. Written as DNA, the CDR3 is TGCGCCAGCAGAAGGACAGGGGTGACGTCCTATAATTCACCCCTCCACTTT.

This clone was detected only a few times. This rearrangement joins TRBV7-9 to TRBJ1-2; D is uncertain. Germline V CDR1 and CDR2: SEHNR, FQNEAQ (reference sequence). CDR3 length: 14 residues. Trimming removed 0 bases at V and 5 bases at J, with 10 bases between. The CDR3 nucleotides read TGTGCCAGCAGCTTAGCCCTAACAGAATATGGCTACACCTTC. Its translation: CASSLALTEYGYTF.

The rearrangement links TRBV21-1 to TRBJ2-5; TRBD2 is the table's D call and was not checked against the DNA. TRBV21-1 is a pseudogene segment. The CDR3 covers 16 residues. The CDR3 region is CASSKVLGIFRETQYF. The CDR3, as DNA: TGTGCCAGCAGCAAAGTTCTAGGAATTTTCCGAGAGACCCAGTACTTC.

V gene TRBV4-3 combines with J gene TRBJ1-6, with TRBD1 matching 7 bases. Losses at the gene ends were 0 bases for V and 10 bases for J; bases not matched to a gene: 9. The germline CDR1 and CDR2 sequences are LGHNA and YSLEER. CDR3 length: 16 amino acids. This CDR3 is CASSQELGGSHSPLHF. The CDR3 DNA reads TGCGCCAGCAGCCAAGAACTAGGGGGCTCGCACTCACCCCTCCACTTT.

V usage is TRBV6-5 and J usage is TRBJ2-7; the D gene is possibly TRBD1 (7 bases). V lost 11 bases, J lost 3 bases, and 14 bases lay in between. The CDR3 has 12 amino acids. CDR1 and CDR2 (germline): MNHEY, SVGAGI. In nucleotides, the CDR3 is TGTGCCTCCAGGGGGGATTACTACGAGCAGTACTTC. Protein product: CASRGDYYEQYF.

This rearrangement joins TRBV2 to TRBJ1-6, with a possible D match to TRBD1 (6 bases). The CDR3 is 13 residues long. Per the germline V gene, CDR1 is SNHLY and CDR2 is FYNNEI. V dropped 6 bases and J dropped 7 bases, with 10 bases sitting between them. CDR3 nucleotides: TGTGCCAGCAGAACCGACAGGAATTCACCCCTCCACTTT. Its protein is CASRTDRNSPLHF. Together with reference TRBV2 and TRBJ1-6, the CDR3 gives the full variable domain: EPEVTQTPSHQVTQMGQEVILRCVPISNHLYFYWYRQILGQKVEFLVSFYNNEISEKSEIFDDQFSVERPDGSNFTLKIRSTKLEDSAMYFCASRTDRNSPLHFGNGTRLTVT.

This clone was found a few times. The gene calls are TRBV19 and TRBJ2-5; TRBD1 aligns across 9 bases. Germline V gives CDR1 LNHDA, CDR2 SQIVND (reference sequence). The CDR3 contains 12 residues. The V gene end was trimmed by 5 bases and the J gene end by 9 bases; junction bases not matched to a gene: 4. CDR3 residues: CASSVGQGPQYF. The CDR3 nucleotides are TGTGCCAGTAGTGTCGGACAGGGGCCCCAGTACTTC.

This clone has just a few counts. The chain couples TRBV18 to TRBJ1-6, with D possibly being TRBD1 (5 bases). Trimming removed 3 bases from V and 7 bases from J, with 13 bases in between. The CDR3 has 15 residues. Germline V gene sequence: CDR1 KGHSH, CDR2 LQKENI. CDR3 sequence (DNA): TGTGCCAGCTCACCCCTCCAGGGTGGGAATTCACCCCTCCACTTT. Its protein product is CASSPLQGGNSPLHF. The full variable domain, in which reference TRBV18 and TRBJ1-6 provide the parts outside the CDR3, is NAGVMQNPRHLVRRRGQEARLRCSPMKGHSHVYWYRQLPEEGLKFMVYLQKENIIDESGMPKERFSAEFPKEGPSILRIQQVVRGDSAAYFCASSPLQGGNSPLHFGNGTRLTVT.

With respect to this clone: The same CDR3 arises from other DNA sequences in this sample as well. CDR3 protein: CASSPRVRETQYF. The DNA for the CDR3 is TGTGCCAGCTCCCCCCGGGTTCGGGAGACCCAGTACTTC. This chain uses TRBV18 with TRBJ2-5; D uncertain. This CDR3 is 13 amino acids long. V dropped 6 bases and J dropped 5 bases, with 13 bases sitting between them. CDR1 KGHSH and CDR2 LQKENI come from the germline V gene.